Listed here are 5 T cell receptor beta chains from one sample, sequenced in a study of CD8 T cells in ankylosing spondylitis. TCRdb re-called the 5' RACE reads with MiXCR, one entry per CDR3 protein. The sample carries about 130,000 distinct CDR3 sequences, about 7% recorded once. The specimen sequenced was blood, either unsorted or a sorted T cell fraction (not recorded which). Receptor source: a male donor with ankylosing spondylitis or in good health (not recorded which).

This clonotype showed up many times. V usage is TRBV12-3 or TRBV12-4 and J usage is TRBJ1-2; a weak D match, TRBD1 (5 bases). Trimming pared 6 bases from V and 4 bases from J, leaving 15 bases between. This CDR3 comprises 14 residues. The chain's CDR3 is CASSQNQGGYGYTF. The CDR3 nucleotides read TGTGCCAGCAGCCAAAACCAGGGCGGCTATGGCTACACCTTC.

This clonotype came up many times. This chain links TRBV5-1 with TRBJ1-1, with TRBD1 as a possible D gene (5 bases). Trimming removed 4 bases from V and 6 bases from J, with 13 bases in between. This CDR3 comprises 13 residues. Germline CDR1 and CDR2: SGHRS and YFSETQ. This CDR3 is CASSRQGFAEAFF. The CDR3, as DNA: TGCGCCAGCAGCCGCCAGGGTTTCGCTGAAGCTTTCTTT.

To note about this clonotype: A much more abundant neighbour one base away suggests this may be a read error. The chain carries TRBV12-3 or TRBV12-4 and TRBJ2-3, with D possibly being TRBD2 (7 bases). This CDR3 has 15 amino acids. CDR3 sequence (DNA): TGTGCCAGCAGTTTAGCGGGGGGGCGCACAGGTACGCAGTATTTT. Translating gives CASSLAGGRTGTQYF.

This clonotype was observed at least ten times. This chain joins TRBV2 and TRBJ2-5; 9 positions agree with TRBD2. V trimming: 10 bases; J trimming: 2 bases; junction bases outside the gene matches: 8. The CDR3 has 14 amino acids. Germline values: CDR1 SNHLY, CDR2 FYNNEI. The CDR3: CATRGGGKQETQYF. CDR3 DNA: TGTGCCACCCGCGGGGGGGGTAAACAAGAGACCCAGTACTTC.

This clonotype has a count of ten or more. The rearrangement uses TRBV5-1 and TRBJ1-4; D not resolved. V lost 3 bases and J 5 bases, leaving 11 bases between the germline ends. The CDR3 extends over 14 amino acids. Germline V lookup: CDR1 SGHRS, CDR2 YFSETQ. The CDR3 spells CASSWDGLNEKLFF. In DNA form, the CDR3 reads TGCGCCAGCAGCTGGGATGGTTTGAATGAAAAACTGTTTTTT.